This TCR beta chain was found in a study of T cell responses to AZD1222 COVID-19 vaccine. Between the trimmed V and J ends, which lost 0 bases and 4 bases, there was a span of 7 bases. The germline CDR1 and CDR2 sequences are LNHNV and YYDKDF (reference sequence). This CDR3 spans 14 amino acids. Profiled with immunoSEQ multiplex PCR; TCRdb holds only in-frame clones, not every one. Here the sample spans 110,000 to 150,000 clones, over 90% being singletons. The source material was peripheral blood, sampled on day 0 of AZD1222 vaccination. This chain links TRBV15 with TRBJ1-3; D gene ambiguous. The TCR sequence derives from an adult in good health. CDR3 DNA sequence: TGTGCCACCAGCAGAGATCTTACGGGAAACACCATATATTTT. Translating gives CATSRDLTGNTIYF.